Each of the 5 T cell receptor beta chains below was sequenced from the same sample in a study of read filtering for tumor transcriptome and immune sequencing. Molecular barcoded adaptors covering alpha/delta and beta/gamma chains were used on roughly 400 ng RNA. TCRdb redid the calling of the reads with MiXCR, one entry per CDR3 protein. The repertoire holds approximately 50,000 distinct CDR3 sequences, with 20% to 25% as singletons. What was sequenced was a population of CD138-negative cells sorted from bone marrow. These receptors all come from a donor aged 40 or older with multiple myeloma.

This clonotype has just a few counts. A single base separates this from a much larger clone, so it may be a read error. The chain uses TRBV29-1 and TRBJ2-6; maybe TRBD2 (6 bases). This CDR3 is built from 14 residues. Germline V gene sequence: CDR1 SQVTM, CDR2 ANQGSEA. The CDR3: CSVEGDSGANVPTF. CDR3 nucleotide sequence: TGCAGCGTTGAAGGGGACTCTGGGGCCAACGTCCCGACTTTC.

This clonotype was recorded at least ten times. This rearrangement joins TRBV14 to TRBJ2-3; no clear D. V gave up 3 bases and J gave up 2 bases, with 15 bases separating them. Germline V gives CDR1 SGHDN, CDR2 FVKESK. The CDR3 consists of 16 residues. CDR3: CASSQRRTEYTDTQYF. In DNA form, the CDR3 reads TGTGCCAGCAGCCAGCGAAGGACGGAATACACAGATACGCAGTATTTT.

This clonotype was seen many times. This chain connects TRBV29-1 to TRBJ2-2, with unresolved D. The germline V gene has CDR1 SQVTM and CDR2 ANQGSEA. This CDR3 has 14 residues. The V and J ends lost 3 bases and 0 bases respectively, with 8 bases between them. CDR3 sequence: CSVDQNSNTGELFF. Written as DNA, the CDR3 is TGCAGCGTTGACCAGAATTCGAACACCGGGGAGCTGTTTTTT.

This clonotype has just a few counts. The chain joins TRBV11-2 to TRBJ2-3; TRBD2 aligns across 7 bases. CDR1 SGHAT and CDR2 FQNNGV come from the germline V gene. The CDR3 runs to 15 residues. V lost 1 base to trimming and J lost 2 bases; unmatched junction nucleotides: 3. The CDR3 sequence: CASSLATSPTDTQYF. The CDR3 bases are TGTGCCAGCAGCTTAGCGACTAGCCCCACAGATACGCAGTATTTT.

This clonotype was found many times. This chain joins TRBV20-1 and TRBJ2-1, with TRBD2 matching 7 bases. CDR3 length equals 16 residues. Trimming at V came to 5 bases and at J to 2 bases, leaving 12 bases not matched to a gene. Germline V gene lookup returns CDR1 DFQATT and CDR2 SNEGSKA (reference sequence). The CDR3 nucleotides are TGCAGTGCTGGAGGGGTCCCTAGCGGTACCTACAATGAGCAGTTCTTC. Amino acid sequence: CSAGGVPSGTYNEQFF.